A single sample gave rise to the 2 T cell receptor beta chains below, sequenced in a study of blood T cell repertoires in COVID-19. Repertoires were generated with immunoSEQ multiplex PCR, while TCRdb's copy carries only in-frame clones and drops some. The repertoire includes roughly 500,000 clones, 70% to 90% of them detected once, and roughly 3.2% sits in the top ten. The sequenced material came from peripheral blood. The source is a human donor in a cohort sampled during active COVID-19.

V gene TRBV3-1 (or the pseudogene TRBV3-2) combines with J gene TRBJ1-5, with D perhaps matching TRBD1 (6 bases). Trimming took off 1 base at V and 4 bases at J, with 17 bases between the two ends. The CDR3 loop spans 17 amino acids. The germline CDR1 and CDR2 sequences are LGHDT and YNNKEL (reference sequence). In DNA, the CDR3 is TGTGCCAGCAGCCAAGGGGGGCGGGGGGCGCAGAATCAGCCCCAGCATTTT. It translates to CASSQGGRGAQNQPQHF.

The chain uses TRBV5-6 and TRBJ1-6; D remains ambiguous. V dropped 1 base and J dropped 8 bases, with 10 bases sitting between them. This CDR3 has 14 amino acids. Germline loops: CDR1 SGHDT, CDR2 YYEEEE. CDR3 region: CASSLWEFDSPLHF. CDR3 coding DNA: TGTGCCAGCAGCTTGTGGGAGTTCGATTCACCCCTCCACTTT. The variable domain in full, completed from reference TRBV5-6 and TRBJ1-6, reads DAGVTQSPTHLIKTRGQQVTLRCSPKSGHDTVSWYQQALGQGPQFIFQYYEEEERQRGNFPDRFSGHQFPNYSSELNVNALLLGDSALYLCASSLWEFDSPLHFGNGTRLTVT.